This paragraph reports one T cell receptor (beta chain). Other DNA sequences in this sample translate to the same CDR3. About 30,000 T cell genomes, or around 180 ng DNA, went into the sorted-subset replicate PCRs. TCRdb's copy holds only in-frame clones and misses some; the assay was immunoSEQ multiplex PCR. Among roughly 2.4 million clones, around 95% were seen once, and the ten largest hold 0.1% to 0.15%. The data belong to a study of shared clonotypes between healthy human individuals. This CDR3 comprises 14 residues. V gave up 0 bases and J gave up 1 base, with 8 bases separating them. Germline CDR1 is GTSNPN and CDR2 is SVGIG (reference sequence).

This chain connects TRBV30 to TRBJ2-3, with D tentatively TRBD1 (6 bases). The material sequenced was naive CD4+ T cells sorted from blood. Subset reported: CD45RA+ positively selected. This receptor was obtained from a man aged 18 to 35 in good health. CDR3 nucleotides: TGTGCCTGGAGTGTACCAGGGGGCACAGATACGCAGTATTTT. This sequence encodes CAWSVPGGTDTQYF.